This T cell receptor beta chain stems from a study of shared clonotypes between healthy human individuals. This table comes from immunoSEQ multiplex PCR, and its TCRdb copy is limited to in-frame clones, with some not included. Here the sample spans a few million clones, more than 80% being singletons. This CDR3 contains 16 residues. The trim removed 3 bases at V and 5 bases at J, leaving 7 bases unmatched. CDR1 is SGHTA and CDR2 is FQGTGA in the germline V gene. V usage is TRBV7-3 and J usage is TRBJ2-5; 12 nucleotides match TRBD2. Sequenced input: naive CD4+ T cells from PBMCs. Documented subset: CD45RA+ positively selected. This clonotype was sampled from a man aged 18 to 29 in good health. Some clones in this sample may be carry-over from other donors' samples. The CDR3 loop is CASSLVGTSGWETQYF. CDR3 coding DNA: TGTGCCAGCAGCTTGGTCGGGACTAGCGGGTGGGAGACCCAGTACTTC.